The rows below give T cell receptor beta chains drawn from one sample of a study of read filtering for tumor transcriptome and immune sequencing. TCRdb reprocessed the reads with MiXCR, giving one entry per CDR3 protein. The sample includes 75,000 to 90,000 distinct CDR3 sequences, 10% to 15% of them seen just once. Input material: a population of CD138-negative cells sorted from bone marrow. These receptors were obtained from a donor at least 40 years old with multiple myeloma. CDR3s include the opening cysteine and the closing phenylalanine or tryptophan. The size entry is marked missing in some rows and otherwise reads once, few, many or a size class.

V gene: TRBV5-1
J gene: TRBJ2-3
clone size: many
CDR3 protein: CASSNLAGGADTQYF

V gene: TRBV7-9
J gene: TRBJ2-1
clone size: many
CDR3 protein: CASSFTQLFNEQFF

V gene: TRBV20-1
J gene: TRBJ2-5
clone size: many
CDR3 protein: CSAQLEQRETQYF

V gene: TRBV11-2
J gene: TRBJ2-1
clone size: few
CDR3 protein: CASSLIRGNNEQFF

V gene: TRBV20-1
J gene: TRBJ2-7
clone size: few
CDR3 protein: CSARRPDTYEQYF

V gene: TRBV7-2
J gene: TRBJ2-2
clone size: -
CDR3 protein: CASSSPRAAGTGELFF

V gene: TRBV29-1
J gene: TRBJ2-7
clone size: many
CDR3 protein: CSAFGGQWGDEQYF

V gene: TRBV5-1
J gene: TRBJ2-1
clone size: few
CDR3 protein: CASSLARGHNEQFF

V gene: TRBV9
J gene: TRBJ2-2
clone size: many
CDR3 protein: CASSLLGSNTGELFF

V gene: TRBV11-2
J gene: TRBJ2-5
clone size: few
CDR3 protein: CASSRTEETQYF

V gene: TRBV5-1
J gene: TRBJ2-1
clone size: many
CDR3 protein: CASSSRRGDRVVNEQFF

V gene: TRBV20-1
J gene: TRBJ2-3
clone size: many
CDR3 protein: CSARPLIAGVNPDTQYF

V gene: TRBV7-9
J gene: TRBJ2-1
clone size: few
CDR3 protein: CASSLGGRVDNEQFF

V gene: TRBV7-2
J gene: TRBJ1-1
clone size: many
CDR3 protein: CASTLHGGSTEAFF

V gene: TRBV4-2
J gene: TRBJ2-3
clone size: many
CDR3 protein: CASSQDGTDTQYF

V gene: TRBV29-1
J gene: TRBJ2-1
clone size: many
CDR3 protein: CSVGWGPPNEQFF

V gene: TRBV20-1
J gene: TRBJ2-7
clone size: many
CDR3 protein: CSAALAGGPRGEQYF

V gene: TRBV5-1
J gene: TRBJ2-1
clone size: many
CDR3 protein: CASSLFIGGESNEQFF

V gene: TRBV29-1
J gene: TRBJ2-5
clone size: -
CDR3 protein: CSAAGVGDKRFQETQYF

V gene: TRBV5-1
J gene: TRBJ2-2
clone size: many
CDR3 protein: CASSSGQGMNARELFF

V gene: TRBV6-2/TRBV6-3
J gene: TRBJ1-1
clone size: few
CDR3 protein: CASSYSSVSDNTEAFF

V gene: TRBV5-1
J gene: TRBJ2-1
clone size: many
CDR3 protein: CASAPYGTPNNEQFF